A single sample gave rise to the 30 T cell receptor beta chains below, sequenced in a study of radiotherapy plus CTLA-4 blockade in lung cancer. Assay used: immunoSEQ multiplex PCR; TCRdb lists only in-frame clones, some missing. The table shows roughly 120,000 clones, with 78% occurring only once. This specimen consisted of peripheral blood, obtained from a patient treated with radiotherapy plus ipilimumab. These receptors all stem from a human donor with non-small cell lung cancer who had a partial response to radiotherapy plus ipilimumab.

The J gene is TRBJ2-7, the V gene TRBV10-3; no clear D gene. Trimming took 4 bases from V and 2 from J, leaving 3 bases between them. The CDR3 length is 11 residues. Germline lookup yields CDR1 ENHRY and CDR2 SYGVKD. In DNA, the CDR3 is TGTGCCATCAGTGCCGCCTACGAGCAGTACTTC. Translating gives CAISAAYEQYF.

The CDR3 DNA follows: TGTGCCAGCAGTTTCATGCCCTCGAGGGAGCAGTACGTC. It codes for CASSFMPSREQYV. This chain uses TRBV28 with TRBJ2-7, with no clear D. CDR3 length: 13 residues. Trimming took off 3 bases at V and 7 bases at J, with 13 bases between the two ends. Per germline, CDR1 MDHEN and CDR2 SYDVKM.

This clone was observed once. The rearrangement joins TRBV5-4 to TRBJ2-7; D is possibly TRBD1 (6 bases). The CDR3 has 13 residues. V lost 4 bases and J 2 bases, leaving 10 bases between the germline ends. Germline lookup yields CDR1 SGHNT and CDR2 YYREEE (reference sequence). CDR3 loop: CASSTDRAYEQYV. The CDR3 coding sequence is TGTGCCAGCAGCACGGACAGAGCCTACGAGCAGTACGTC.

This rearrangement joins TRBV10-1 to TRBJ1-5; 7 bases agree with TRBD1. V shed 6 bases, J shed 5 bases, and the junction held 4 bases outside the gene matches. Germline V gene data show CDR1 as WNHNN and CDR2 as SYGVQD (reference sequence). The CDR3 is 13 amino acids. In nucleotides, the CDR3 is TGCGCCAGCAGCGTGGGGACAGATCAGCCCCAGCATTTT. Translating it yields CASSVGTDQPQHF.

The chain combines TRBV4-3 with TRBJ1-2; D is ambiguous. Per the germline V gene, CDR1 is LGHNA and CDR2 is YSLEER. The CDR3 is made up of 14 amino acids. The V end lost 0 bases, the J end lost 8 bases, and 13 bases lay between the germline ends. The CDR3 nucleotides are TGCGCCAGCAGCCAAGATTTGCTAGTAAACGGCTACACCTTC. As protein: CASSQDLLVNGYTF.

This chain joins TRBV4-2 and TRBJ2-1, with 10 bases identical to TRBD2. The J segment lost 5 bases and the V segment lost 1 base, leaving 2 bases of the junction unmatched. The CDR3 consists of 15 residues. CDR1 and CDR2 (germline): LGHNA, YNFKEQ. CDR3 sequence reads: CASSQGTSGDNEQFF. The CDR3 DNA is TGTGCCAGCAGCCAAGGGACTAGCGGTGACAATGAGCAGTTCTTC.

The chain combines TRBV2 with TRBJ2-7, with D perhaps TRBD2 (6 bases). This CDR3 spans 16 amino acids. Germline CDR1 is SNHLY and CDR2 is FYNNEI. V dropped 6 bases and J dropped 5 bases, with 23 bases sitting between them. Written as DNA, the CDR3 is TGTGCCAGCAGACATACCCCGGACTACCCCCCGCACGAGCAGTACTTC. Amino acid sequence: CASRHTPDYPPHEQYF.

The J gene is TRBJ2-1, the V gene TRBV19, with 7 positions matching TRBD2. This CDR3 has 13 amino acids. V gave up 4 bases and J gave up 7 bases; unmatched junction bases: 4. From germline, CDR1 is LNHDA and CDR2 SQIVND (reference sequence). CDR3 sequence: CASSRGSGNEQFF. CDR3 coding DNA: TGTGCCAGTAGTAGGGGTAGCGGGAATGAGCAGTTCTTC.

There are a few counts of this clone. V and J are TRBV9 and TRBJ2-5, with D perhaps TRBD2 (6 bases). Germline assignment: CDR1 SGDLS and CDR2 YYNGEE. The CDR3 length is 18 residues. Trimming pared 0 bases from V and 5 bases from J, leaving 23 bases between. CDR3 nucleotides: TGTGCCAGCAGCGTAGATTCTGTGGTAGCGGACCCGTTTGAGACCCAGTACTTC. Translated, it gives CASSVDSVVADPFETQYF.

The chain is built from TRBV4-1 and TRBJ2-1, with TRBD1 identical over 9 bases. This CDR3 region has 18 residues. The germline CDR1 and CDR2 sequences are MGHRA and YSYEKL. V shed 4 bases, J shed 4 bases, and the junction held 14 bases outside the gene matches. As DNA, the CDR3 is TGCGCCAGCAGCCTATATCCGTCCGGGACAGGGACTTACAATGAGCAGTTCTTC. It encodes CASSLYPSGTGTYNEQFF.

CDR3 DNA sequence: TGTGCCAGTAGCCCGGGACTAGCGGCGCAAGAGACCCAGTACTTC. This encodes CASSPGLAAQETQYF. J is TRBJ2-5 and V is TRBV19; 11 bases line up with TRBD2. The CDR3 spans 15 residues. V was pared by 6 bases and J by 2 bases, with 5 bases of the junction left unmatched. Germline values: CDR1 LNHDA, CDR2 SQIVND (reference sequence).

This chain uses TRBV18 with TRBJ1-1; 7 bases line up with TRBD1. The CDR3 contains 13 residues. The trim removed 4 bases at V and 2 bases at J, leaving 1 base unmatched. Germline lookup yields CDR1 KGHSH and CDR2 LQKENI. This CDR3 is CASSQGANTEAFF. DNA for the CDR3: TGTGCCAGCTCACAGGGGGCAAACACTGAAGCTTTCTTT.

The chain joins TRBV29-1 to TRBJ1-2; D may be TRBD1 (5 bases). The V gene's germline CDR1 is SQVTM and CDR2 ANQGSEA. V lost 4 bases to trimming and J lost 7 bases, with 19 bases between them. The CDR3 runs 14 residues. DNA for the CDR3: TGCAGCGTTGTAAGCGGGGGGGTTGATCCTGGCTACACCTTC. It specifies CSVVSGGVDPGYTF. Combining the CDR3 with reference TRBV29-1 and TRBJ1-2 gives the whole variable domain SAVISQKPSRDICQRGTSLTIQCQVDSQVTMMFWYRQQPGQSLTLIATANQGSEATYESGFVIDKFPISRPNLTFSTLTVSNMSPEDSSIYLCSVVSGGVDPGYTFGSGTRLTVV.

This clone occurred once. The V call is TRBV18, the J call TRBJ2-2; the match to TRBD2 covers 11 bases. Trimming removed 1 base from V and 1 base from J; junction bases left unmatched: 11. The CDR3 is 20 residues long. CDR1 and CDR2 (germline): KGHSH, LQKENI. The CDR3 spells CASSPRTPSGTSGNTGELFF. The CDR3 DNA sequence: TGTGCCAGCTCACCACGTACTCCCTCCGGGACTAGCGGGAACACCGGGGAGCTGTTTTTT. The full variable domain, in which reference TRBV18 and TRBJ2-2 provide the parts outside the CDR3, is NAGVMQNPRHLVRRRGQEARLRCSPMKGHSHVYWYRQLPEEGLKFMVYLQKENIIDESGMPKERFSAEFPKEGPSILRIQQVVRGDSAAYFCASSPRTPSGTSGNTGELFFGEGSRLTVL.

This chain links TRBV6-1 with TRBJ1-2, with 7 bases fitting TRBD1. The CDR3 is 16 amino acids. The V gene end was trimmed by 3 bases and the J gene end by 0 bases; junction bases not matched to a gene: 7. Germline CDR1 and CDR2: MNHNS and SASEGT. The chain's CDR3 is CASSERQGGANYGYTF. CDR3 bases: TGTGCCAGCAGTGAGAGGCAGGGGGGAGCTAACTATGGCTACACCTTC.

CDR3: CATRAGSNQPQHF. CDR3 DNA sequence: TGTGCCACCAGGGCGGGGAGCAATCAGCCCCAGCATTTT. The rearrangement joins TRBV6-1 to TRBJ1-5; possible D gene TRBD1, 5 bases. This CDR3 contains 13 residues. The ends were cut back, 10 bases at V and 1 base at J, with 11 bases in the middle. Per the germline V gene, CDR1 is MNHNS and CDR2 is SASEGT.

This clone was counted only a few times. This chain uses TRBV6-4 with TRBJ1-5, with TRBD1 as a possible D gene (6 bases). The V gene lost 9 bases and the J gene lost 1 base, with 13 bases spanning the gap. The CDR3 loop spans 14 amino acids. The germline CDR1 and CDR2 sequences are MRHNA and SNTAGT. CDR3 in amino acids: CARTRDKSNQPQHF. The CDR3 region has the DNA TGTGCCAGAACCCGGGACAAAAGCAATCAGCCCCAGCATTTT.

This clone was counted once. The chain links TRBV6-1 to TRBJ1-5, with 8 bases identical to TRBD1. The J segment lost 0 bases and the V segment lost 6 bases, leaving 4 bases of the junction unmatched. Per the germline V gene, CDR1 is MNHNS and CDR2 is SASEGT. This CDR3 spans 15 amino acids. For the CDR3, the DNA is TGTGCCAGCAGGCCCGACAGGGGTAGCAATCAGCCCCAGCATTTT. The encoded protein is CASRPDRGSNQPQHF.

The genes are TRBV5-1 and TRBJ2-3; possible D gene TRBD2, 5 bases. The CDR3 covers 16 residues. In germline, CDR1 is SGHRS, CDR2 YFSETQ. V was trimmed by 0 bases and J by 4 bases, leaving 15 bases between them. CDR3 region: CASSLAWTREADTQYF. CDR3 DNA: TGCGCCAGCAGCTTGGCCTGGACTCGGGAAGCAGATACGCAGTATTTT.

Here the CDR3 reads CASNLNRDPGNTIYF. The DNA of the CDR3 is TGTGCCAGCAACCTTAACAGAGACCCTGGAAACACCATATATTTT. This chain links TRBV6-1 with TRBJ1-3; D gene uncertain. Deletions cut 7 bases from V and 2 bases from J, with 15 bases between. This CDR3 contains 15 residues. CDR1 is MNHNS, CDR2 SASEGT, per germline.

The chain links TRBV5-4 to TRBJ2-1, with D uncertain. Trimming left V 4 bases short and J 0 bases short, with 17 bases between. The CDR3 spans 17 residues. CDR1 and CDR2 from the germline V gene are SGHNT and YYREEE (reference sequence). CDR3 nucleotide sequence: TGTGCCAGCAGCCGACCTATGACAACGAACTCCTACAATGAGCAGTTCTTC. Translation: CASSRPMTTNSYNEQFF.

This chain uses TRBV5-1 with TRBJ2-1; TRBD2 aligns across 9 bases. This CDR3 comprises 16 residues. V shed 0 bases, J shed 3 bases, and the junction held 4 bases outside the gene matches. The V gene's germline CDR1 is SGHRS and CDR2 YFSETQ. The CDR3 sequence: CASSLGASGDYNEQFF. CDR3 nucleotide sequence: TGCGCCAGCAGCTTGGGGGCTAGCGGGGACTACAATGAGCAGTTCTTC. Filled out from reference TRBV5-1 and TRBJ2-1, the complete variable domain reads KAGVTQTPRYLIKTRGQQVTLSCSPISGHRSVSWYQQTPGQGLQFLFEYFSETQRNKGNFPGRFSGRQFSNSRSEMNVSTLELGDSALYLCASSLGASGDYNEQFFGPGTRLTVL.

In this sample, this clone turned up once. The CDR3 loop is CASSVLLNEKLFF. The DNA of the CDR3 is TGTGCCAGCAGTGTACTGCTAAATGAAAAACTGTTTTTT. This rearrangement joins TRBV6-1 to TRBJ1-4, with no clear D. Trimming stripped 4 bases from V and 5 bases from J, with 8 bases between. The CDR3 length is 13 residues. Germline assignment: CDR1 MNHNS and CDR2 SASEGT.

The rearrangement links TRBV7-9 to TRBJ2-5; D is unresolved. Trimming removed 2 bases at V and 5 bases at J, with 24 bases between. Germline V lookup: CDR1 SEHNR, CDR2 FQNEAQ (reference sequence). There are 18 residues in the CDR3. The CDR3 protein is CASSLSTAPNFFWETQYF. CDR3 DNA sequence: TGTGCCAGCAGCTTAAGTACAGCCCCGAATTTCTTCTGGGAGACCCAGTACTTC.

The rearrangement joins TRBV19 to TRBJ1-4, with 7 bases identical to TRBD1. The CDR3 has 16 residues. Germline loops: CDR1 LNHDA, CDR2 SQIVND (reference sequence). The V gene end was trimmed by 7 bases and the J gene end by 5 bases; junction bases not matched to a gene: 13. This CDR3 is CASTPPRGQRNEKLFF. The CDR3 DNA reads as TGTGCCAGTACCCCACCCCGGGGACAGAGAAATGAAAAACTGTTTTTT.

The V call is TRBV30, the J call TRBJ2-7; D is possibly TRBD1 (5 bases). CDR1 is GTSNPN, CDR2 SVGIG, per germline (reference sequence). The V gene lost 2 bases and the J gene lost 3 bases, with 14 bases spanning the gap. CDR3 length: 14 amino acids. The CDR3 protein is CAWSRLATVYEQYF. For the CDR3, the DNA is TGTGCCTGGAGTCGCCTCGCGACAGTCTACGAGCAGTACTTC.

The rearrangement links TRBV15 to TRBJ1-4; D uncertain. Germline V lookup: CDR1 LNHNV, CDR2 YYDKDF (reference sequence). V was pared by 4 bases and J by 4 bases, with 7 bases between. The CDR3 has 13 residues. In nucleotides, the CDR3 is TGTGCCACCAGCAAACTACGTAATGAAAAACTGTTTTTT. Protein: CATSKLRNEKLFF.

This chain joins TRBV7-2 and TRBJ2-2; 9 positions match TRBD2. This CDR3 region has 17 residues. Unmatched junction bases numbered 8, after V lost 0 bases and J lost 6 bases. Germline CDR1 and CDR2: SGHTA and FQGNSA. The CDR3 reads CASSLASVAGDPGELFF. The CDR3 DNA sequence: TGTGCCAGCAGCTTAGCGTCGGTAGCGGGAGACCCCGGGGAGCTGTTTTTT. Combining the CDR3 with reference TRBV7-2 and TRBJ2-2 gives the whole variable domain GAGVSQSPSNKVTEKGKDVELRCDPISGHTALYWYRQSLGQGLEFLIYFQGNSAPDKSGLPSDRFSAERTGGSVSTLTIQRTQQEDSAVYLCASSLASVAGDPGELFFGEGSRLTVL.

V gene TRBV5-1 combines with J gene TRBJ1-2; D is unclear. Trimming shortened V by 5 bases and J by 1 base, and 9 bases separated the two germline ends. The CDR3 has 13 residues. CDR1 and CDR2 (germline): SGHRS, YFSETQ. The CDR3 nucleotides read TGCGCCAGCAGGGACTCATATAACTATGGCTACACCTTC. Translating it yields CASRDSYNYGYTF.

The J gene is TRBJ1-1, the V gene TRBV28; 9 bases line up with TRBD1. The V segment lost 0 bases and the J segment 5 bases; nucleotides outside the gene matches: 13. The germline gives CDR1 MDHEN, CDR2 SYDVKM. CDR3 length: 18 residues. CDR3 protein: CASSLWQWAGQGRTEAFF. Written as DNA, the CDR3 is TGTGCCAGCAGTTTATGGCAGTGGGCGGGACAGGGAAGAACTGAAGCTTTCTTT. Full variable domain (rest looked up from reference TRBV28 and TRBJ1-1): DVKVTQSSRYLVKRTGEKVFLECVQDMDHENMFWYRQDPGLGLRLIYFSYDVKMKEKGDIPEGYSVSREKKERFSLILESASTNQTSMYLCASSLWQWAGQGRTEAFFGQGTRLTVV.